These T cell receptor beta chains were read from a single sample in a study of regulatory T cells in long-lasting Graves disease. Via MiXCR, TCRdb re-called the multiplex PCR reads, giving one row per CDR3 protein. The sample consists of 500,000 to 700,000 distinct CDR3 sequences, about 30% of them appearing once. The sample was peripheral blood mononuclear cells (PBMCs), taken when the disease was refractory, from a patient treated with antithyroid drugs. All receptors come from a female donor with Graves disease. CDR3s include the opening cysteine and the closing phenylalanine or tryptophan. Fields, in order: clone size, D gene, V gene, J gene, CDR3 DNA, CDR3 protein. A D gene is named only where the DNA matches it firmly. The size of a clone is reported for some rows only, either as once, few or many, or as a class for expanded clones.

NA	NA	TRBV7-6	TRBJ1-1	TGTGCCAGCAGCTTAGGGGCGGGGGGCCGGGACACTGAAGCTTTCTTT	CASSLGAGGRDTEAFF
NA	TRBD1	TRBV5-1	TRBJ1-5	TGCGCCAGCAGCTCCGGACAGGGAGGATGGAATCAGCCCCAGCATTTT	CASSSGQGGWNQPQHF
few	TRBD2	TRBV20-1	TRBJ2-1	TGCAGTGCTAGATCACACAGCGGGAAAATTTATGAGCAGTTCTTC	CSARSHSGKIYEQFF
once	NA	TRBV13	TRBJ1-1	TGTGCCAGCAGCAGCCGGACAGAGGAATCGCCCACTGAAGCTTTCTTT	CASSSRTEESPTEAFF
many	TRBD1	TRBV2	TRBJ1-2	TGTGCCAGCTCTCAAGGACAGGGGCTGCGAGGCTACACCTTC	CASSQGQGLRGYTF
NA	NA	TRBV11-3	TRBJ1-1	TGTGCCAGCAGCTTCGGACCTTCTGAAGCTTTCTTT	CASSFGPSEAFF
NA	TRBD2	TRBV10-3	TRBJ2-5	TGTGCCACCGGAGGACTAGCGGGAGGCGGGGAGACCCAGTACTTC	CATGGLAGGGETQYF
many	NA	TRBV12-3/TRBV12-4	TRBJ1-2	TGTGCCAGCAGTTACAAGACGGATAACTATGGCTACACCTTC	CASSYKTDNYGYTF
NA	NA	TRBV14	TRBJ2-2	TGTGCCAGCAGCCAGGAATACAGCTCCGGGGAGCTGTTTTTT	CASSQEYSSGELFF
few	NA	TRBV12-3/TRBV12-4	TRBJ2-5	TGTGCCAGCAGTCAACTTCGGGAGACCCAGTACTTC	CASSQLRETQYF
many	TRBD1	TRBV28	TRBJ2-5	TGTGCCAGCAGCGACAGGGGAGTGGGAGAGACCCAGTACTTC	CASSDRGVGETQYF
few	NA	TRBV20-1	TRBJ1-1	TGCAGTGCTAGCTCCGGACTCACTGAAGCTTTCTTT	CSASSGLTEAFF
NA	NA	TRBV19	TRBJ2-5	TGTGCCAGTAGTATAGTCAGGCAAGAGACCCAGTACTTC	CASSIVRQETQYF
NA	TRBD1	TRBV19	TRBJ2-7	TGTGCCAGTAGTACGTCCGGGACAGGGGTCTACGAGCAGTACTTC	CASSTSGTGVYEQYF
few	NA	TRBV29-1	TRBJ1-2	TGCAGCGTTGATTCGACCGGTGTGGGGGGAGGCTACACCTTC	CSVDSTGVGGGYTF
many	TRBD2	TRBV5-6	TRBJ2-7	TGTGCCAGCAGCTTTCCGGGACTAGCCTACGAGCAGTACTTC	CASSFPGLAYEQYF
few	NA	TRBV28	TRBJ1-3	TGTGCCAGCAGGTCCTCCGGGGTGGGAAACACCATATATTTT	CASRSSGVGNTIYF
NA	TRBD2	TRBV5-1	TRBJ2-5	TGCGCCAGCAGCTCCACGGGAGGGCCCTCGAAGACCCAGTACTTC	CASSSTGGPSKTQYF
few	NA	TRBV20-1	TRBJ1-2	TGCAGTGCTAGAAAGACAGGAAATAACTATGGCTACACCTTC	CSARKTGNNYGYTF
many	NA	TRBV6-1	TRBJ1-2	TGTGCCAGCAAGGTGATTGGGGATGGCTACACCTTC	CASKVIGDGYTF
few	NA	TRBV6-1	TRBJ2-7	TGTGCCAGCCTGCCAGGGGGGGAGGGCCGTTACGAGCAGTACTTC	CASLPGGEGRYEQYF
few	NA	TRBV6-1	TRBJ2-2	TGTGCCAGCAGCTCATCAACAGTAACCGGGGAGCTGTTTTTT	CASSSSTVTGELFF
few	NA	TRBV28	TRBJ1-3	TGTGCCAGCAGTATACTCACGGGAAACACCATATATTTT	CASSILTGNTIYF
few	TRBD2	TRBV13	TRBJ2-2	TGTGCCAGCAGCTTAGGACTAGCGGGAAAAACCGGGGAGCTGTTTTTT	CASSLGLAGKTGELFF
NA	NA	TRBV6-5	TRBJ1-3	TGTGCCAGCAGTTACGACAGGTTCTCTGGAAACACCATATATTTT	CASSYDRFSGNTIYF
NA	NA	TRBV6-1	TRBJ1-6	TGTGCCAGCAGAGGGACCGCGGTTTCACCCCTCCACTTT	CASRGTAVSPLHF
many	TRBD1	TRBV12-3/TRBV12-4	TRBJ1-1	TGTGCCAGCAGTCCCAGGGGGCGGAACACTGAAGCTTTCTTT	CASSPRGRNTEAFF
few	TRBD1	TRBV27	TRBJ1-5	TGTGCCAGCAGGGATCCGGGACAGGGGTTTCAGCCCCAGCATTTT	CASRDPGQGFQPQHF
NA	TRBD1	TRBV3-1	TRBJ1-2	TGTGCCAGCAGCCGGGGGACAGGAGGGGGATATGGCTACACCTTC	CASSRGTGGGYGYTF
NA	TRBD1	TRBV30	TRBJ1-1	TGTGCCTGGAAGGGGGACAGGGAGAACACTGAAGCTTTCTTT	CAWKGDRENTEAFF
few	NA	TRBV13	TRBJ2-7	TGTGCCAGCAGCTCCACCTTTAGGGGTCGTCCCTACGAGCAGTACTTC	CASSSTFRGRPYEQYF
NA	NA	TRBV12-3/TRBV12-4	TRBJ2-2	TGTGCCAGCGGACAGAACACCGGGGAGCTGTTTTTT	CASGQNTGELFF
NA	TRBD1	TRBV20-1	TRBJ1-5	TGCAGTGCTATGACAGGGAGGGATCAGCCCCAGCATTTT	CSAMTGRDQPQHF
NA	TRBD1	TRBV27	TRBJ2-7	TGTGCCAGCAGCCAGGGACAGGACTACGAGCAGTACTTC	CASSQGQDYEQYF
NA	NA	TRBV6-1	TRBJ1-1	TGTGCCAGCAGTCGCCAGGGATCAGTCGCTTTCTTT	CASSRQGSVAFF
NA	TRBD1	TRBV6-2/TRBV6-3	TRBJ1-2	TGTGCCAGCAGTTACAAACAGGGGCGAGGCTACACCTTC	CASSYKQGRGYTF
NA	TRBD1	TRBV7-2	TRBJ2-1	TGTGCCAGCAGCCCCCGGACAGGGCTGGAGCAGTTCTTC	CASSPRTGLEQFF
NA	NA	TRBV14	TRBJ2-5	TGTGCCAGCAGCCGTCGCAATCAAGAGACCCAGTACTTC	CASSRRNQETQYF
NA	TRBD1	TRBV5-1	TRBJ1-1	TGTGCCAGCAGCTCCGGGACAGAGATGAACACTGAAGCTTTCTTT	CASSSGTEMNTEAFF
many	NA	TRBV2	TRBJ2-5	TGTGCCAGCAGTGAACTCCCGACTAGCCAAGAGACCCAGTACTTC	CASSELPTSQETQYF
few	NA	TRBV11-2	TRBJ2-1	TGTGCCAGCAGCCTCGACCACGAGGCTTACAATGAGCAGTTCTTC	CASSLDHEAYNEQFF
few	TRBD2	TRBV20-1	TRBJ2-7	TGCAGTGCCACGCTTACTAGCGGGAGGGGCGAGCAGTACTTC	CSATLTSGRGEQYF
NA	TRBD1	TRBV19	TRBJ1-2	TGTGCCAGTAGTATGGTTGGTGCGGGACAGAGCTTCTATGGCTACACCTTC	CASSMVGAGQSFYGYTF
NA	NA	TRBV5-1	TRBJ1-1	TGCGCCAGCAGACACGTGGGGAGGGACACTGAAGCTTTCTTT	CASRHVGRDTEAFF
few	NA	TRBV11-2	TRBJ2-7	TGTGCCAGCAGCTCCGGCGGGTACTACGAGCAGTACTTC	CASSSGGYYEQYF
few	NA	TRBV28	TRBJ1-1	TGTGCCAGCAGTTTTGCGGGGGACCTAATTGAAGCTTTCTTT	CASSFAGDLIEAFF
few	NA	TRBV10-3	TRBJ1-5	TGTGCCACCTCCAAGTCGTCTCCGGAAAGGGATCAGCCCCAGCATTTT	CATSKSSPERDQPQHF
NA	NA	TRBV20-1	TRBJ1-1	TGCAGTGCTCAAGACAGACCGGGTTCAGGGAGGAATGAAGCTTTCTTT	CSAQDRPGSGRNEAFF
few	NA	TRBV6-2/TRBV6-3	TRBJ1-4	TGTGCCAGCAGTTACTCGATCTGGGGGGCGAGTGAAAAACTGTTTTTT	CASSYSIWGASEKLFF
NA	TRBD1	TRBV10-3	TRBJ2-2	TGTGCCATCAGTCAGGGGGCCGGGGAGCTGTTTTTT	CAISQGAGELFF
NA	TRBD1	TRBV6-2/TRBV6-3	TRBJ1-6	TGTGCCAGCAGTTACACGACAGGGGATTCACCCCTCCACTTT	CASSYTTGDSPLHF